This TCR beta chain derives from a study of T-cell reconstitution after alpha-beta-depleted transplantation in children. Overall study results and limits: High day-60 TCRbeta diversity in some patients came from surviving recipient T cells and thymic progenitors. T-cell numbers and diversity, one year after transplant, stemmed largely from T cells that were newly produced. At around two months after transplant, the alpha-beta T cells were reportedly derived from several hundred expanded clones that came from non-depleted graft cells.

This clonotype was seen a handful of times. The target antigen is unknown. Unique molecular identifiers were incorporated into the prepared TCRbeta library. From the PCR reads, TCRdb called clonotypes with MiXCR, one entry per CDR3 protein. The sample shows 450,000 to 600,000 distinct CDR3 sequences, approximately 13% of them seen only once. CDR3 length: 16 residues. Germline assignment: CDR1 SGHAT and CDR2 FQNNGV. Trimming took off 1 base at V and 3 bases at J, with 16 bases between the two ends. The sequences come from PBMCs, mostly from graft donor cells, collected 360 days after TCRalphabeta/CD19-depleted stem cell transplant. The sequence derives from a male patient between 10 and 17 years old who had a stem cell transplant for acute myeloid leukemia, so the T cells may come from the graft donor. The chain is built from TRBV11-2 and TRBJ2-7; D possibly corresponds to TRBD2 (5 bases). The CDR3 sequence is CASSLVSSPLLYEQYF. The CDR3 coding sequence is TGTGCCAGCAGCTTAGTATCTAGCCCGCTCCTCTACGAGCAGTACTTC. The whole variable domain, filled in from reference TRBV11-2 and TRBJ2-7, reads EAGVAQSPRYKIIEKRQSVAFWCNPISGHATLYWYQQILGQGPKLLIQFQNNGVVDDSQLPKDRFSAERLKGVDSTLKIQPAKLEDSAVYLCASSLVSSPLLYEQYFGPGTRLTVT.